This T cell receptor (beta chain) comes out of a study of blood T cell repertoires in COVID-19. On the study more broadly: Acute and convalescent COVID-19 samples came from the United States, Italy and Spain. Nucleic acid was either cDNA or gDNA, and it came from T cells, B-cell-depleted T cells, or PBMCs.

Per the study methods: Quantification of nucleated cells was approximated via reference gene primer amplification. Sequencing used immunoSEQ multiplex PCR; TCRdb keeps in-frame clones, though not all of them. Clone size and the V and J calls come from that table; the DNA yielded D and trimming. This table holds 30,000 to 35,000 clones, more than 85% found once. The CDR3 sequence is 14 residues long. V was clipped by 3 bases and J by 2 bases; unmatched bases: 4. In germline, CDR1 is SGDLS, CDR2 YYNGEE. This chain links TRBV9 with TRBJ2-7, with 8 bases matching TRBD1. This receptor was identified in a human donor in a cohort sampled during active COVID-19. Specimen: peripheral blood. This CDR3 is CASSEGTGTYEQYF. In DNA form, the CDR3 reads TGTGCCAGCAGCGAGGGGACAGGTACCTACGAGCAGTACTTC.